Listed below are T cell receptor beta chains from one sample, sequenced in a study of blood T cell repertoires in COVID-19. Assay: immunoSEQ multiplex PCR; the TCRdb copy retains only in-frame clones and omits some. The sample lists over 65,000 clones; about 82% were seen once. The sample comprised peripheral blood. All receptors derive from a man at least 80 years old with active or convalescent COVID-19. CDR3s include the opening cysteine and the closing phenylalanine or tryptophan. Each record gives: J gene, D gene, clone size, V gene, CDR3 protein, CDR3 DNA. The D gene is left open where the match is weak. The size entry is marked missing in some rows and otherwise reads once, few, many or a size class.

>TRBJ2-3|NA|NA|TRBV28
CATQFGSGQSTDTQYF
TGTGCCACCCAGTTTGGGAGCGGGCAAAGCACAGATACGCAGTATTTT
>TRBJ1-6|NA|NA|TRBV5-4
CASSLRAGVEYNSPLHF
TGTGCCAGCAGCTTGAGGGCGGGGGTTGAGTATAATTCACCCCTCCACTTT
>TRBJ2-5|NA|once|TRBV5-1
CASSLTEETQYF
TGCGCCAGCAGCTTGACGGAGGAGACCCAGTACTTC
>TRBJ2-3|TRBD2|NA|TRBV5-8
CASSLSGRTTDTQYF
TGTGCCAGCAGCTTGAGCGGGAGAACGACAGATACGCAGTATTTT
>TRBJ2-5|TRBD2|NA|TRBV6-1
CASSELAGGPGTQYF
TGTGCCAGCAGTGAACTAGCGGGAGGGCCCGGGACCCAGTACTTC
>TRBJ1-1|NA|NA|TRBV20-1
CSASGQLLENTEAFF
TGCAGTGCTAGTGGACAGCTACTCGAGAACACTGAAGCTTTCTTT
>TRBJ2-3|TRBD2|NA|TRBV7-9
CASSKGAGGTDTQYF
TGTGCCAGCAGCAAAGGAGCGGGGGGCACAGATACGCAGTATTTT
>TRBJ1-3|NA|NA|TRBV7-2
CASSFTYSGNTIYF
TGTGCCAGCAGCTTTACATACTCTGGAAACACCATATATTTT
>TRBJ2-5|TRBD2|NA|TRBV10-1
CASSPTSGGQETQYF
TGCGCCAGCAGTCCGACTAGCGGGGGACAAGAGACCCAGTACTTC
>TRBJ2-3|TRBD2|NA|TRBV30
CASQLGSGSTDTQYF
TGTGCCTCCCAGTTGGGTAGCGGGAGCACAGATACGCAGTATTTT
>TRBJ1-5|NA|NA|TRBV3-1/TRBV3-2
CASSQRGTGGGQPQHF
TGTGCCAGCAGCCAACGAGGGACGGGGGGCGGTCAGCCCCAGCATTTT
>TRBJ2-6|NA|NA|TRBV5-4
CASSPGFSGANVLTF
TGTGCCAGCAGTCCAGGGTTCTCTGGGGCCAACGTCCTGACTTTC
>TRBJ1-5|NA|NA|TRBV19
CASSRVQGGPQHF
TGTGCCAGTAGTAGGGTACAGGGTGGGCCCCAGCATTTT
>TRBJ2-3|TRBD2|NA|TRBV2
CASSVGGSWTDTQYF
TGTGCCAGCAGTGTCGGCGGGAGTTGGACAGATACGCAGTATTTT
>TRBJ1-2|NA|NA|TRBV2
CASSRSNYGYTF
TGTGCCAGCAGTAGGAGTAACTATGGCTACACCTTC
>TRBJ2-2|TRBD1|NA|TRBV14
CASSLVGGANTGELFF
TGTGCCAGCAGCCTCGTAGGGGGCGCGAACACCGGGGAGCTGTTTTTT
>TRBJ1-2|TRBD1|NA|TRBV19
CASSIQGGPYGYTF
TGTGCCAGTAGTATCCAAGGGGGCCCTTACGGCTACACCTTC
>TRBJ2-1|TRBD2|NA|TRBV7-3
CASSLRETSGSYNEQFF
TGTGCCAGCAGCTTAAGGGAGACTAGCGGTTCATACAATGAGCAGTTCTTC
>TRBJ1-2|NA|NA|TRBV9
CASSALTLNYGYTF
TGTGCCAGCAGCGCCCTAACCCTTAACTATGGCTACACCTTC
>TRBJ2-1|NA|once|TRBV18
CASSPDSYNEQFF
TGTGCCAGCTCCCCGGACAGCTACAATGAGCAGTTCTTC
>TRBJ1-4|NA|once|TRBV27
CASSLEGGALFF
TGTGCCAGCAGCCTTGAAGGGGGAGCTCTGTTTTTT
>TRBJ1-2|TRBD1|NA|TRBV11-3
CATKGQIYGYTF
TGTGCCACTAAGGGACAGATCTATGGCTACACCTTC
>TRBJ1-2|NA|once|TRBV21-1
CASSLPGQKNYGYTF
TGTGCCAGCAGCTTACCGGGACAGAAAAACTATGGCTACACCTTC
>TRBJ1-6|TRBD1|NA|TRBV2
CASSEMGQGHNSPLHF
TGTGCCAGCAGTGAAATGGGACAGGGACATAATTCACCCCTCCACTTT